A selection of T cell receptor beta chains follows, all from one sample in a study of blood T cell repertoires in COVID-19. Here immunoSEQ multiplex PCR was the method, and the copy in TCRdb shows in-frame clones only, minus some. The profile shows approximately 200,000 clones, roughly 90% of them singletons. The sample taken for sequencing was peripheral blood. The receptors here all came from a man aged 65 to 85 with acute or convalescent COVID-19. The CDR3 runs from the conserved cysteine through the conserved F or W. A D gene is named only where the DNA matches it firmly. Not all rows give a size; the values are once, few, many and, for expanded clones, a class.

j_call clone_size d_call cdr3_length v_call cdr3_nt cdr3_aa
TRBJ2-1 once TRBD2 16 TRBV7-2 TGTGCCAGCAGCTTGAGGTGGCGGGAGGGCCTGGATGAGCAGTTCTTC CASSLRWREGLDEQFF
TRBJ1-3 NA TRBD1 16 TRBV3-1/TRBV3-2 TGTGCCAGCAGCCGTCGGACAGGGTCCTCTGGAAACACCATATATTTT CASSRRTGSSGNTIYF
TRBJ1-4 NA NA 14 TRBV6-5 TGTGCCAGCAGTTACTTACAGGGTAATGAAAAACTGTTTTTT CASSYLQGNEKLFF
TRBJ2-2 NA NA 15 TRBV7-2 TGTGCCAGCAGCTTAGTTGGGGGCTTCACCGGGGAGCTGTTTTTT CASSLVGGFTGELFF
TRBJ2-7 NA TRBD2 15 TRBV7-3 TGTGCCAGCAGCTTTTGGGTAGCGGGAGAAACCGAGCAGTACTTC CASSFWVAGETEQYF
TRBJ2-7 NA NA 16 TRBV27 TGTGCCAGCAGTTTATCGGGTCTAGGCGAGCCGTACGAGCAGTACTTC CASSLSGLGEPYEQYF
TRBJ2-7 NA TRBD2 15 TRBV6-1 TGTGCCAGCAGTGAAGAGACTAGCGGGAGATACGAGCAGTACTTC CASSEETSGRYEQYF
TRBJ2-7 NA TRBD1 12 TRBV3-1/TRBV3-2 TGTGCCAGCATCTCTTCAGGGGGCGAGCAGTACTTC CASISSGGEQYF
TRBJ2-1 NA TRBD1 14 TRBV29-1 TGCAGCGTTTCCCAGGGGGTTAACTACAATGAGCAGTTCTTC CSVSQGVNYNEQFF
TRBJ1-2 NA TRBD1 15 TRBV7-9 TGTGCCAGCAGCTTGGGACAGACCGCTAACTATGGCTACACCTTC CASSLGQTANYGYTF
TRBJ2-1 few TRBD2 14 TRBV19 TGTGCCAGTAGTATTCTCAGCGGGAGGGGAGAGCAGTTCTTC CASSILSGRGEQFF
TRBJ2-5 NA NA 12 TRBV10-3 TGTGCCATCAGCGGGTTCCAAGAGACCCAGTACTTC CAISGFQETQYF
TRBJ2-7 many TRBD2 13 TRBV12-5 TGTGCTAGTGCTCGCGGGAGTAGGTACGAGCAGTACTTC CASARGSRYEQYF
TRBJ2-1 few NA 16 TRBV7-2 TGTGCCAGCAGCTTGACTAGTTGGAGCTCCTACAATGAGCAGTTCTTC CASSLTSWSSYNEQFF
TRBJ1-4 NA TRBD1 13 TRBV3-1/TRBV3-2 TGTGCCAGTACCGGGACAGCTAATGAAAAACTGTTTTTT CASTGTANEKLFF
TRBJ1-5 NA NA 13 TRBV28 TGTGCCAGCAGAACGGACAGAAAGCAGCCCCAGCATTTT CASRTDRKQPQHF
TRBJ2-4 NA NA 13 TRBV6-4 TGTGCCAGCAGTCGGAGAGCCAAAAACATTCAGTACTTC CASSRRAKNIQYF
TRBJ1-2 few NA 13 TRBV6-5 TGTGCCAGCCGGACGATTGGGGGGTATGGCTACACCTTC CASRTIGGYGYTF
TRBJ1-2 NA NA 15 TRBV11-2 TGTGCCAGCAGCTTGGGTATAACAGATAACTATGGCTACACCTTC CASSLGITDNYGYTF
TRBJ2-3 NA NA 16 TRBV5-1 TGCGCCAGCAGCTTGGGTAAGAGCGGAGGCACAGATACGCAGTATTTT CASSLGKSGGTDTQYF
TRBJ2-3 NA NA 13 TRBV5-4 TGTGCCAGCAGCTTGTACGGGGCAGATACGCAGTATTTT CASSLYGADTQYF
TRBJ2-1 once TRBD1 15 TRBV9 TGTGCCAGCAGCCCGCGGACAGGGTGGGACAATGAGCAGTTCTTC CASSPRTGWDNEQFF